These 18 T cell receptor beta chains were sequenced from one sample in a study of early T cells in non-severe SARS-CoV-2 infection. TCRdb re-derived calls from the 5' RACE reads in MiXCR, one entry per CDR3 protein. This table holds about 50,000 distinct CDR3 sequences, 7.5% to 10% found once. Sample: whole blood. The receptor set was obtained from an adult who was a healthcare worker with PCR-confirmed SARS-CoV-2 infection or an uninfected control (not recorded which).

This clonotype was counted many times. The V call is TRBV7-8, the J call TRBJ1-5, with TRBD1 matching over 7 bases. The CDR3 spans 12 residues. From germline, CDR1 is SGHVS and CDR2 FQNEAQ. V lost 6 bases, J lost 7 bases, and 3 bases stayed unmatched. The CDR3 bases are TGTGCCAGCAGTCGCAGGGGGCAGCCCCAGCATTTT. Residues: CASSRRGQPQHF.

There are many counts of this clonotype. V gene TRBV6-5 combines with J gene TRBJ1-1; tentatively, D is TRBD1 (5 bases). Trimming took 7 bases from V and 0 from J, leaving 9 bases between them. From germline, CDR1 is MNHEY and CDR2 SVGAGI. The CDR3 covers 13 residues. CDR3 amino acids: CASTAGLNTEAFF. CDR3 nucleotide sequence: TGTGCCAGCACGGCAGGGTTGAACACTGAAGCTTTCTTT.

This CDR3 reads CASSQEYSRANEQFF. The CDR3 DNA reads TGCGCCAGCAGCCAAGAGTATAGCAGGGCCAATGAGCAGTTCTTC. The chain employs TRBV4-1 and TRBJ2-1; TRBD1 is a possible D gene (5 bases). CDR1 and CDR2 (germline): MGHRA, YSYEKL. The CDR3 runs 15 residues. Trimming removed 0 bases from V and 6 bases from J, with 12 bases in between.

The chain recombines TRBV2 with TRBJ2-1; D might be TRBD1 or TRBD2, each matching 9 bases. CDR1 and CDR2 from the germline V gene are SNHLY and FYNNEI. CDR3 length: 17 amino acids. Trimming took 5 bases from V and 7 from J, leaving 24 bases between them. The CDR3 here is CASSRQGGLAGSNEQFF. For the CDR3, the DNA is TGTGCCAGCAGTAGACAGGGGGGTCTAGCGGGATCTAATGAGCAGTTCTTC.

The rearrangement links TRBV10-3 to TRBJ1-2, with 9 nucleotides matching TRBD1. The CDR3 runs 14 residues. The V and J ends lost 0 bases and 10 bases, in that order; junction bases with no gene match: 6. CDR1 and CDR2 from the germline V gene are ENHRY and SYGVKD. CDR3 bases: TGTGCCATCAGTGAGTCACAGGGGGCCGTGAACTACACCTTC. Translated: CAISESQGAVNYTF.

This clonotype was observed at least ten times. CDR3 nucleotide sequence: TGTGCCAGCAGTTCAATAGCGGGAGTGGAATACAATGAGCAGTTCTTC. Its protein is CASSSIAGVEYNEQFF. The chain joins TRBV28 to TRBJ2-1; 9 bases fit TRBD2. Looked up from germline, CDR1 is MDHEN and CDR2 is SYDVKM. The CDR3 has 16 residues. J lost 4 bases, V lost 4 bases, and 8 bases had no gene match.

This clonotype was picked up many times. V and J are TRBV3-1 and TRBJ2-5; 10 bases map to TRBD1. J was trimmed by 6 bases and V by 0 bases; bases with no gene match: 10. This CDR3 region has 17 residues. The germline V gene encodes CDR1 LGHDT and CDR2 YNNKEL (reference sequence). CDR3 DNA: TGTGCCAGCAGCCAAGATTGGGGACAGGGGACGAGGAAGACCCAGTACTTC. Translating it yields CASSQDWGQGTRKTQYF.

This clonotype was detected many times. The V gene is TRBV7-2, the J gene TRBJ1-2, with D tentatively TRBD1 (6 bases). Germline CDR1 and CDR2: SGHTA and FQGNSA. With 1 base removed from V and 8 bases from J, the gap between germline ends came to 17 bases. The length of the CDR3 is 15 residues. The CDR3 nucleotides are TGTGCCAGCAGCTTAGGGGCTGACAGGTCCCAGGGCTACACCTTC. It yields the protein CASSLGADRSQGYTF.

The sample holds a few counts of this clonotype. This chain joins TRBV28 and TRBJ2-3; maybe TRBD2 (6 bases). The CDR3 has 16 residues. V was pared by 2 bases and J by 0 bases, with 12 bases between. CDR1 is MDHEN, CDR2 SYDVKM, per germline. The CDR3 here is CASSLTGGLSTDTQYF. CDR3 in DNA: TGTGCCAGCAGTTTAACGGGCGGACTAAGCACAGATACGCAGTATTTT.

Regarding this clonotype: With a much larger clone just one base away, this may be a read error. This chain links TRBV20-1 with TRBJ2-2; D gene ambiguous. The V gene's germline CDR1 is DFQATT and CDR2 SNEGSKA (reference sequence). The CDR3 length is 13 residues. CDR3 amino acids: CSGPQSHTEELFF. The CDR3 coding sequence is TGCAGTGGCCCACAGTCGCACACCGAGGAGCTGTTTTTT.

This clonotype was counted ten times or more. The chain uses TRBV7-9 and TRBJ1-1, with 9 bases fitting TRBD1. Germline values: CDR1 SEHNR, CDR2 FQNEAQ (reference sequence). With V trimmed by 5 bases and J by 7 bases, 5 bases remained unmatched. There are 13 residues in the CDR3. In nucleotides, the CDR3 is TGTGCCAGCAGCCTAGTGGACAGGGGTGAAGCTTTCTTT. Its translation: CASSLVDRGEAFF.

This clonotype was observed many times. The gene calls are TRBV5-1 and TRBJ2-6; D not certain. V was pared by 3 bases and J by 2 bases, with 15 bases between. This CDR3 comprises 17 residues. The germline V gene has CDR1 SGHRS and CDR2 YFSETQ. The CDR3, as DNA: TGCGCCAGCAGCTCCATCACTTGGGTGCCTGGGGCCAACGTCCTGACTTTC. Its translation: CASSSITWVPGANVLTF.

Turning to this clonotype: This sequence may be a read error, since a much larger clone differs from it by one base. It is likely a read error, because the conserved phenylalanine at the end of the CDR3 is missing. The chain links TRBV24-1 to TRBJ2-3; TRBD1 agrees at 7 bases. Germline CDR1 is KGHDR and CDR2 is SFDVKD. The CDR3 is 16 residues long. The trim removed 3 bases at V and 2 bases at J, leaving 7 bases unmatched. CDR3 sequence reads: CATSDPTGQTTDTQYL. The CDR3 nucleotides are TGTGCCACCAGTGATCCCACGGGACAGACCACAGATACGCAGTATTTG.

There are many counts of this clonotype. This sequence joins TRBV6-1 and TRBJ2-2; the D is unclear. V was cut by 3 bases and J by 1 base, with 6 bases left in between. In germline, CDR1 is MNHNS, CDR2 SASEGT. CDR3 length: 14 amino acids. The CDR3 bases are TGTGCCAGCAGTGATGGGCGGAACACCGGGGAGCTGTTTTTT. Its protein product is CASSDGRNTGELFF.

This clonotype was seen more than once but under ten times. The J gene is TRBJ1-2, the V gene TRBV6-2 or TRBV6-3; D call uncertain. The CDR3 consists of 10 residues. Trimming took off 6 bases at V and 7 bases at J, with 6 bases between the two ends. Looked up from germline, CDR1 is MNHEY and CDR2 is SVGEGT. The DNA for the CDR3 is TGTGCCAGCAGGGATGTTGGCTACACCTTC. This codes for CASRDVGYTF.

The sample holds many counts of this clonotype. The chain links TRBV7-8 to TRBJ1-5; D is undetermined. Germline CDR1 SGHVS, CDR2 FQNEAQ. V was cut by 0 bases and J by 7 bases, with 16 bases left in between. This CDR3 is built from 16 residues. The CDR3 reads CASSLAQPGGGQPQHF. CDR3 DNA sequence: TGTGCCAGCAGCTTAGCGCAACCTGGTGGTGGGCAGCCCCAGCATTTT.

This clonotype was detected a few times. The V and J genes are TRBV4-3 and TRBJ2-1; TRBD1 or TRBD2 may be the D gene (5 bases each). Trimming shortened V by 4 bases and J by 10 bases, and 14 bases separated the two germline ends. CDR3 length: 13 amino acids. CDR1 and CDR2 from the germline V gene are LGHNA and YSLEER. Written as DNA, the CDR3 is TGCGCCAGCAGCCTATCCCGGGGCCTGGAGCAGTTCTTC. It specifies CASSLSRGLEQFF.

The rearrangement links TRBV25-1 to TRBJ2-5; TRBD2 matches at 9 bases. The V segment lost 5 bases and the J segment 2 bases; nucleotides outside the gene matches: 12. The CDR3 runs 17 residues. Germline CDR1 reads MGHDK; CDR2 reads SYGVNS. CDR3: CASSPPRLAEGQETQYF. The CDR3 region has the DNA TGTGCCAGCAGTCCGCCCCGACTAGCGGAGGGGCAAGAGACCCAGTACTTC.